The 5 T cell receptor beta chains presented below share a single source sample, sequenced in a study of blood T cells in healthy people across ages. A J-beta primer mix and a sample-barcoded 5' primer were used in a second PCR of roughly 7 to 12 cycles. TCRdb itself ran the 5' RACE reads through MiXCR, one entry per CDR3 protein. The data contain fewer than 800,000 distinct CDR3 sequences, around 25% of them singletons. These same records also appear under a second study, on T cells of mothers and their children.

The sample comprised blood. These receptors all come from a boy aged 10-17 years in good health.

CDR3 loop: CASMGGLVYNEQFF. The CDR3, as DNA: TGTGCCAGCATGGGGGGACTAGTCTACAATGAGCAGTTCTTC. This chain uses TRBV2 with TRBJ2-1; the match to TRBD2 covers 8 bases. Germline CDR1 is SNHLY and CDR2 is FYNNEI. The V and J ends lost 7 bases and 3 bases, in that order; junction bases with no gene match: 5. CDR3 size: 14 residues.

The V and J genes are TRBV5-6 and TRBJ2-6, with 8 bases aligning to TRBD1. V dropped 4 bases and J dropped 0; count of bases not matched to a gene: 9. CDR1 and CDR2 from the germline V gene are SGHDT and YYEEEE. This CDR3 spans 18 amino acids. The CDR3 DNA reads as TGTGCCAGCAGCCGCGTAGGGACAGGACACTCTGGGGCCAACGTCCTGACTTTC. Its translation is CASSRVGTGHSGANVLTF.

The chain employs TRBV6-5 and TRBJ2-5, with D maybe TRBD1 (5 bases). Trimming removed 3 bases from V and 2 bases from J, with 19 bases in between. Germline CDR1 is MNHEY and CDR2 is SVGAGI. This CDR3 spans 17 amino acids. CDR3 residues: CASSYNSQVSWQETQYF. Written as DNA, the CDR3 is TGTGCCAGCAGTTATAACTCACAGGTTTCTTGGCAAGAGACCCAGTACTTC.

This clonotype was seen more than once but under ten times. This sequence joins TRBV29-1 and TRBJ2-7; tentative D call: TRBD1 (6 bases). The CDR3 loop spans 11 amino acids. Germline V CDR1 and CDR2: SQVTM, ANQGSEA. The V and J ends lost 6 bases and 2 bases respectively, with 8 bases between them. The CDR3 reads CSVQGTYEQYF. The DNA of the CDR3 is TGCAGCGTACAGGGTACCTACGAGCAGTACTTC.

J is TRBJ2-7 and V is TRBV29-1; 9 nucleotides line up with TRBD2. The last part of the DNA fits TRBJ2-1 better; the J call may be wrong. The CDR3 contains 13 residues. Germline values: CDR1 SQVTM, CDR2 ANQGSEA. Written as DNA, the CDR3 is TGCAGCGAAAAGCGGGAGGTCGGCAATGAGCAGTTCTTC. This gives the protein CSEKREVGNEQFF.